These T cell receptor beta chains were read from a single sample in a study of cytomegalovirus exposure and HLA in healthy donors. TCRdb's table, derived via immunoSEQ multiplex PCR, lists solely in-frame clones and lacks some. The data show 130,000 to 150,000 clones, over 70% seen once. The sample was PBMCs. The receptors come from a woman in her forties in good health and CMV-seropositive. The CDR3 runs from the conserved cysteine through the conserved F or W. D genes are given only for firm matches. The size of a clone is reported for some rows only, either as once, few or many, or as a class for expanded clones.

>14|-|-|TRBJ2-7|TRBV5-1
CASSLGAVSYEQYF
TGCGCCAGCAGCTTGGGGGCAGTTTCCTACGAGCAGTACTTC
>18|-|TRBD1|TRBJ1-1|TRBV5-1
CASSSRVQGAVGNTEAFF
TGCGCCAGCAGCTCCCGCGTGCAGGGGGCGGTCGGGAACACTGAAGCTTTCTTT
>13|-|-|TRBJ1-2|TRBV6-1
CASSARVNYGYTF
TGTGCCAGCAGTGCCAGGGTAAACTATGGCTACACCTTC
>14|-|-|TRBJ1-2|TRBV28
CASSLTVLPAGYTF
TGTGCCAGCAGTTTGACAGTTCTTCCGGCGGGCTACACCTTC
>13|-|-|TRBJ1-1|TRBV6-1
CASSELINTEAFF
TGTGCCAGCAGTGAACTAATAAACACTGAAGCTTTCTTT
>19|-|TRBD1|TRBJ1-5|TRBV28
CASSLFRGQGDIGNQPQHF
TGTGCCAGCAGTTTATTCAGGGGACAGGGGGACATTGGCAATCAGCCCCAGCATTTT
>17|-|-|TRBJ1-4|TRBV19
CASSIVTLTGLSEKLFF
TGTGCCAGTAGTATCGTTACGTTGACAGGATTGAGTGAAAAACTGTTTTTT
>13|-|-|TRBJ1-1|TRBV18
CASSLESNTEAFF
TGTGCCAGCTCACTTGAGTCGAACACTGAAGCTTTCTTT
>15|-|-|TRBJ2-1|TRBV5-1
CASSLRVSSYNEQFF
TGCGCCAGCAGCTTACGGGTAAGCTCCTACAATGAGCAGTTCTTC
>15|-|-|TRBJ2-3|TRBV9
CASSVAAGSTDTQYF
TGTGCCAGCAGCGTAGCTGCGGGTAGCACAGATACGCAGTATTTT
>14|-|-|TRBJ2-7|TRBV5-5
CASSLFPNTYEQYF
TGTGCCAGCAGCTTGTTCCCTAATACCTACGAGCAGTACTTC
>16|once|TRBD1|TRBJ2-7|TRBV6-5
CASSYSGTGVSYEQYF
TGTGCCAGCAGTTACTCTGGGACAGGGGTTAGCTACGAGCAGTACTTC
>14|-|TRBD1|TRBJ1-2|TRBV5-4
CASSLVEGGSGYTF
TGTGCCAGCAGCTTGGTTGAAGGGGGCTCTGGCTACACCTTC
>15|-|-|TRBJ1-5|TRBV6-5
CASSSEWQGFQPQHF
TGTGCCAGCAGCTCTGAATGGCAGGGTTTCCAGCCCCAGCATTTT
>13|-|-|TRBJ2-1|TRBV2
CASKMSSYNEQFF
TGTGCCAGCAAGATGAGCTCCTACAATGAGCAGTTCTTC
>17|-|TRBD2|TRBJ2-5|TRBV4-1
CASSQGTSGGAEETQYF
TGCGCCAGCAGCCAAGGAACTAGCGGGGGGGCCGAGGAGACCCAGTACTTC
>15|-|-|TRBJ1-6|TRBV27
CASSLLSSYNSPLHF
TGTGCCAGCAGTTTACTGAGCTCCTATAATTCACCCCTCCACTTT
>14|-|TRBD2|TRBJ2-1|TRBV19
CASSIRGVYNEQFF
TGTGCCAGTAGTATTCGGGGGGTCTACAATGAGCAGTTCTTC
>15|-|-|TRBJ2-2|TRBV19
CASSTPGRNTGELFF
TGTGCCAGTTCCACCCCCGGGAGGAACACCGGGGAGCTGTTTTTT
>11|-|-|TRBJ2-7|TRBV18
CASSPDREQYF
TGTGCCAGCTCACCCGACAGGGAGCAGTACTTC
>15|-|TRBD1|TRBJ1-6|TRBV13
CASSSRQGVYSPLHF
TGTGCCAGCAGCTCTCGACAGGGTGTGTATTCACCCCTCCACTTT
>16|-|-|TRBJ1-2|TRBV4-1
CASSQLRYGVPLGYTF
TGCGCCAGCAGCCAACTGAGGTACGGAGTACCCTTAGGCTACACCTTC
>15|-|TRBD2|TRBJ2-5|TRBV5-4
CASSFRTSGGETQYF
TGTGCCAGCAGCTTTAGGACTAGCGGGGGAGAGACCCAGTACTTC
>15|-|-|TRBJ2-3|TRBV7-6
CASSLQGLDTDTQYF
TGTGCCAGCAGCTTACAGGGTCTGGACACAGATACGCAGTATTTT
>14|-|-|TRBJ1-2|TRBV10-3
CAISDRPEANGYTF
TGTGCCATCAGTGACCGCCCCGAGGCCAATGGCTACACCTTC
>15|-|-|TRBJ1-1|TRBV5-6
CASSLVPQTNTEAFF
TGTGCCAGCAGCTTGGTACCACAAACGAACACTGAAGCTTTCTTT
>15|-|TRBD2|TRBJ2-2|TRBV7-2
CASSQTSGGTGELFF
TGTGCCAGCAGCCAGACTAGCGGGGGGACCGGGGAGCTGTTTTTT
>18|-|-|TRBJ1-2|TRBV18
CASSPRTPFGGTGYGYTF
TGTGCCAGCTCACCACGAACACCCTTCGGGGGGACCGGCTATGGCTACACCTTC
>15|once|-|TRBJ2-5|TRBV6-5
CASSQDPPGKETQYF
TGTGCCAGCAGCCAGGACCCCCCAGGGAAAGAGACCCAGTACTTC
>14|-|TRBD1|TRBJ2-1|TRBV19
CASGADRGLNEQFF
TGTGCCAGTGGGGCGGACAGGGGGCTGAATGAGCAGTTCTTC
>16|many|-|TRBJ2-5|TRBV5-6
CASSPRVGGRGETQYF
TGTGCCAGCAGCCCGAGGGTCGGGGGGCGGGGAGAGACCCAGTACTTC
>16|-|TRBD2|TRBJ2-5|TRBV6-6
CASSYSGLAGPETQYF
TGTGCCAGCAGTTACTCTGGACTAGCGGGTCCAGAGACCCAGTACTTC
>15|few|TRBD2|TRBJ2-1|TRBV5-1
CASSLAGLARYEQFF
TGCGCCAGCAGCTTGGCGGGACTAGCCCGCTATGAGCAGTTCTTC
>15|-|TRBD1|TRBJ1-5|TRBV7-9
CASSKGDSSNQPQHF
TGTGCCAGCAGCAAAGGGGACAGTAGCAATCAGCCCCAGCATTTT
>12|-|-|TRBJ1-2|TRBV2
CASIQDAGGYTF
TGTGCCAGCATCCAAGACGCGGGTGGCTACACCTTC
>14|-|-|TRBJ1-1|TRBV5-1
CASSLAGAYTEAFF
TGCGCCAGCAGCCTGGCAGGGGCGTACACTGAAGCTTTCTTT
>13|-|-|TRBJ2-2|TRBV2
CASGAGNTGELFF
TGTGCCAGCGGGGCAGGGAACACCGGGGAGCTGTTTTTT
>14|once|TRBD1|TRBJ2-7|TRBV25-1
CASSETGFSYEQYF
TGTGCCAGCAGTGAGACAGGGTTTTCCTACGAGCAGTACTTC
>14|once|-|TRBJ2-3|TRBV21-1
CAMSRGCITDTQYF
TGTGCCATGAGTCGGGGGTGCATCACAGATACGCAGTATTTT
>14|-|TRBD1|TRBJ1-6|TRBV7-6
CASSLDRVTSPLHF
TGTGCCAGCAGCCTCGACAGGGTAACTTCACCCCTCCACTTT
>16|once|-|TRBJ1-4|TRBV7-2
CASSLNYREIGEKLFF
TGTGCCAGCAGCCTCAACTACAGGGAGATAGGCGAAAAACTGTTTTTT
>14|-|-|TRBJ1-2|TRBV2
CASSEVALASGYTF
TGTGCCAGCAGTGAAGTCGCATTGGCTAGTGGCTACACCTTC
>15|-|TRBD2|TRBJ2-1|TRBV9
CASSVAGGAIPEQFF
TGTGCCAGCAGCGTAGCCGGGGGGGCCATCCCTGAGCAGTTCTTC
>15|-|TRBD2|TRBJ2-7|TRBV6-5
CASSYRAGETYEQYF
TGTGCCAGCAGTTACAGGGCGGGGGAGACCTACGAGCAGTACTTC
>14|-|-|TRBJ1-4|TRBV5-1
CASRGTATNEKLFF
TGCGCCAGCAGGGGGACTGCAACTAATGAAAAACTGTTTTTT
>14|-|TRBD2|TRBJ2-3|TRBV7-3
CASSLLAGLDTQYF
TGTGCCAGCAGCTTACTAGCGGGACTAGATACGCAGTATTTT
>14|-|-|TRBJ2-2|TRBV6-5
CASSTGTPTGELFF
TGTGCCAGCAGCACCGGGACACCAACCGGGGAGCTGTTTTTT
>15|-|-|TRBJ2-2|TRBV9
CASSVGRLNTGELFF
TGTGCCAGCAGCGTAGGCAGACTGAACACCGGGGAGCTGTTTTTT
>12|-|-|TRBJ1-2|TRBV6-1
CASTREAYGYTF
TGTGCCAGCACGAGGGAGGCCTATGGCTACACCTTC
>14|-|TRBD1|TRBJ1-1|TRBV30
CAWSVGQVNTEAFF
TGTGCCTGGAGTGTGGGACAGGTGAACACTGAAGCTTTCTTT
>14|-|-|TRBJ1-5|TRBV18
CASSPSRDNQPQHF
TGTGCCAGCTCACCATCCAGGGACAATCAGCCCCAGCATTTT
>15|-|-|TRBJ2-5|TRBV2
CASSVGGGQSETQYF
TGTGCCAGCAGTGTTGGGGGGGGGCAGTCAGAGACCCAGTACTTC
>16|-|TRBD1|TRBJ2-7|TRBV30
CAWSAARTGESYEQYF
TGTGCCTGGAGCGCGGCCCGGACAGGGGAGTCCTACGAGCAGTACTTC
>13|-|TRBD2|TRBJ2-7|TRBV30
CAWGGAGDYEQYF
TGTGCCTGGGGAGGGGCGGGGGACTACGAGCAGTACTTC
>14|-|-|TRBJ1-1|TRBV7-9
CSSSFGQTNTEAFF
TGTTCCAGCAGCTTCGGACAGACGAACACTGAAGCTTTCTTT
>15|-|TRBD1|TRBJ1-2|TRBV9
CASSGTGVDHYGYTF
TGTGCCAGCAGCGGGACAGGGGTCGATCACTATGGCTACACCTTC
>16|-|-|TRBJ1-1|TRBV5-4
CASSLADRPMNTEAFF
TGTGCCAGCAGCTTGGCTGACAGGCCCATGAACACTGAAGCTTTCTTT
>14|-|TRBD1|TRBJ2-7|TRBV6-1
CASSGGQVSSEQYF
TGTGCCAGCAGTGGGGGACAGGTGTCAAGCGAGCAGTACTTC
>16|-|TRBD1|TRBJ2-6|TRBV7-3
CASSPTDRAGANVLTF
TGTGCCAGCAGCCCCACGGACAGGGCCGGGGCCAACGTCCTGACTTTC